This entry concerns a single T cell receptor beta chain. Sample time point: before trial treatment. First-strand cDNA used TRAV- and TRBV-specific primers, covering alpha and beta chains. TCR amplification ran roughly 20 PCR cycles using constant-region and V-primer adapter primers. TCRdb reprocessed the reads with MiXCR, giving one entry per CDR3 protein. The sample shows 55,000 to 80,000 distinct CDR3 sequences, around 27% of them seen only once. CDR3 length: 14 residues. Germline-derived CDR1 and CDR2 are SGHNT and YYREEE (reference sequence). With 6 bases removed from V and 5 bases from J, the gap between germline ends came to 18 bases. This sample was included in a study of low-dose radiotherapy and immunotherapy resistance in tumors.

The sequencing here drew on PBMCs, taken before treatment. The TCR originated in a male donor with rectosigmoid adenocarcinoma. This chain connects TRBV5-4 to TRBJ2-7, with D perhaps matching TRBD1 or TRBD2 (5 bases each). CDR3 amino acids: CASTPGTQSHEQYF. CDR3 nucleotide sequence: TGTGCCAGCACACCCGGGACGCAATCGCACGAGCAGTACTTC. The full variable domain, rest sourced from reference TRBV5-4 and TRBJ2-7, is ETGVTQSPTHLIKTRGQQVTLRCSSQSGHNTVSWYQQALGQGPQFIFQYYREEENGRGNFPPRFSGLQFPNYSSELNVNALELDDSALYLCASTPGTQSHEQYFGPGTRLTVT.